This TCR beta chain was recorded in a study of T cells after posttransplantation cyclophosphamide. By share, this clone ranks as medium-sized. Antigen unknown. The same CDR3 is also encoded by other DNA sequences in this sample. Points from the study as a whole: Later post-transplant blood repertoires were often dominated by donor CD8+ memory clones. Recipient CMV seropositivity and CMV reactivation strongly tracked TRB clonality. Tissue-infiltrating T cells from skin or gut overlapped little with blood T cells.

Germline trimming cut 0 bases from V and 4 bases from J; bases unmatched to any gene: 3. This CDR3 has 14 amino acids. Germline lookup yields CDR1 SGHRS and CDR2 YFSETQ. Treatment was busulfan-fludarabine conditioning, a marrow graft, and cyclophosphamide on days +3 and +4. The method was immunoSEQ multiplex PCR; TCRdb's version includes in-frame clones alone and lacks a portion of them. The sample has some 7,100 clones, none seen only once. This TCR was recovered from a young adult male patient who received an allogeneic stem cell transplant from an unrelated donor, was CMV-positive, and had acute and chronic GVHD. Part of the T cell pool may stem from the graft donor. The input for sequencing was PBMCs, taken after an allogeneic stem cell transplant with post-transplant cyclophosphamide. The rearrangement uses TRBV5-1 and TRBJ2-5, with TRBD2 matching over 7 bases. CDR3 loop: CASSLVAGVETQYF. The CDR3 DNA is TGCGCCAGCAGCTTGGTCGCGGGGGTAGAGACCCAGTACTTC.